Shown below are 11 T cell receptor beta chains from a single sample sequenced in a study of OX40 agonist ivuxolimab in advanced cancers. Assay used: immunoSEQ multiplex PCR; TCRdb lists only in-frame clones, some missing. The sample lists 50,000 to 65,000 clones, less than 85% seen once, with about 3.5% in the top ten. The input for sequencing was CD4+ or CD8+ T cells sorted from blood, taken in a trial of the OX40 agonist ivuxolimab. The receptors were sampled from an adult with an advanced solid tumor such as melanoma, head and neck, liver or kidney cancer.

V is TRBV18 and J is TRBJ2-7; D perhaps matches TRBD2 (6 bases). Trimming removed 3 bases at V and 5 bases at J, with 17 bases between. Germline V gene data show CDR1 as KGHSH and CDR2 as LQKENI. The CDR3 has 15 amino acids. The CDR3 nucleotides are TGTGCCAGCTCACCTTACGGAGGGTCCAAAAACGAGCAGTACTTC. It specifies CASSPYGGSKNEQYF.

The chain has TRBV30 and TRBJ1-1, with TRBD1 as a possible D gene (6 bases). The CDR3 is made up of 16 amino acids. CDR1 and CDR2 from the germline V gene are GTSNPN and SVGIG (reference sequence). The V end was cut by 3 bases, the J end by 3 bases, with 20 bases between. This CDR3 reads CAWRPPHTGKDTEAFF. CDR3 nucleotides: TGTGCCTGGAGGCCGCCTCATACAGGGAAGGACACTGAAGCTTTCTTT.

The rearrangement joins TRBV9 to TRBJ2-7, with TRBD1 identical over 7 bases. The CDR3 covers 15 residues. After removal of 4 bases from V and 2 bases from J, the junction contained 9 bases not matched to a gene. Germline V CDR1 and CDR2: SGDLS, YYNGEE. CDR3 in DNA: TGTGCCAGCAGCCTCCATTGGGACAGCCCCTACGAGCAGTACTTC. Encoded protein: CASSLHWDSPYEQYF.

The gene calls are TRBV11-1 and TRBJ1-3; the D gene is possibly TRBD1 (5 bases). The germline V and J ends were trimmed by 5 bases and 0 bases, with 14 bases remaining between them. From germline, CDR1 is SGHAT and CDR2 FQDESV (reference sequence). The CDR3 is 16 amino acids. CDR3 DNA: TGTGCCAGCAGCCGGTGGGGACTTGGCTCTGGAAACACCATATATTTT. Translated: CASSRWGLGSGNTIYF.

The V gene is TRBV5-1, the J gene TRBJ2-2; D possibly corresponds to TRBD2 (6 bases). Per the germline V gene, CDR1 is SGHRS and CDR2 is YFSETQ. The CDR3 is 15 amino acids. Trimming took off 4 bases at V and 0 bases at J, with 10 bases between the two ends. CDR3 DNA sequence: TGCGCCAGCAGCCCTCTAGCGACGAACACCGGGGAGCTGTTTTTT. It encodes CASSPLATNTGELFF. Full variable domain (missing parts from reference TRBV5-1 and TRBJ2-2): KAGVTQTPRYLIKTRGQQVTLSCSPISGHRSVSWYQQTPGQGLQFLFEYFSETQRNKGNFPGRFSGRQFSNSRSEMNVSTLELGDSALYLCASSPLATNTGELFFGEGSRLTVL.

CDR3 DNA: TGTGCCAGCAATGCTTACGAAATCAGGGTAATACGGGAGACCCAGTACTTC. As protein: CASNAYEIRVIRETQYF. The rearrangement uses TRBV7-9 and TRBJ2-5; D might be TRBD1 (5 bases). CDR3 size: 17 residues. Per germline, CDR1 SEHNR and CDR2 FQNEAQ (reference sequence). Trimming shortened V by 7 bases and J by 5 bases, and 26 bases separated the two germline ends. The entire variable domain, with the rest obtained from reference TRBV7-9 and TRBJ2-5, is as follows: DTGVSQNPRHKITKRGQNVTFRCDPISEHNRLYWYRQTLGQGPEFLTYFQNEAQLEKSRLLSDRFSAERPKGSFSTLEIQRTEQGDSAMYLCASNAYEIRVIRETQYFGPGTRLLVL.

The rearrangement uses TRBV9 and TRBJ1-4; weak D call: TRBD1 (6 bases). With 0 bases removed from V and 5 bases from J, the gap between germline ends came to 11 bases. This CDR3 is built from 15 residues. The germline V gene has CDR1 SGDLS and CDR2 YYNGEE. Here the CDR3 DNA reads TGTGCCAGCAGCGTAGAAGAGGGGGGGAATGAAAAACTGTTTTTT. Translation gives CASSVEEGGNEKLFF.

There are a few counts of this clone. This chain connects TRBV5-1 to TRBJ2-7; the D is unclear. Trimming shortened V by 3 bases and J by 4 bases, and 8 bases separated the two germline ends. Per the germline V gene, CDR1 is SGHRS and CDR2 is YFSETQ. The CDR3 consists of 12 residues. CDR3 sequence (DNA): TGCGCCAGCAGCTCCGGAGAATACGAGCAGTACTTC. Encoded protein: CASSSGEYEQYF.

The chain combines TRBV7-3 with TRBJ2-1, with 7 bases aligning to TRBD2. The CDR3 extends over 15 amino acids. Germline V gene data show CDR1 as SGHTA and CDR2 as FQGTGA. V lost 4 bases and J lost 5; bases outside the gene matches: 8. CDR3 in DNA: TGTGCCAGCAGCTCAGCCGGGACTACGGACAATGAGCAGTTCTTC. Amino acids: CASSSAGTTDNEQFF.

The chain links TRBV9 to TRBJ1-2, with D hard to call. V was trimmed by 0 bases and J by 13 bases, leaving 10 bases between them. Germline V lookup: CDR1 SGDLS, CDR2 YYNGEE. The CDR3 has 11 residues. CDR3 sequence (DNA): TGTGCCAGCAGCGTAGCCGGGATGTGCACCTTC. This sequence encodes CASSVAGMCTF.

The sample holds a few counts of this clone. The chain has TRBV28 and TRBJ1-1, with no clear D. Trimming left V 10 bases short and J 4 bases short, with 16 bases between. Germline loops: CDR1 MDHEN, CDR2 SYDVKM. The length of the CDR3 is 13 residues. As DNA, the CDR3 is TGTGCCACCTCGGAGCGAACGGGCACTGAAGCTTTCTTT. Protein: CATSERTGTEAFF.